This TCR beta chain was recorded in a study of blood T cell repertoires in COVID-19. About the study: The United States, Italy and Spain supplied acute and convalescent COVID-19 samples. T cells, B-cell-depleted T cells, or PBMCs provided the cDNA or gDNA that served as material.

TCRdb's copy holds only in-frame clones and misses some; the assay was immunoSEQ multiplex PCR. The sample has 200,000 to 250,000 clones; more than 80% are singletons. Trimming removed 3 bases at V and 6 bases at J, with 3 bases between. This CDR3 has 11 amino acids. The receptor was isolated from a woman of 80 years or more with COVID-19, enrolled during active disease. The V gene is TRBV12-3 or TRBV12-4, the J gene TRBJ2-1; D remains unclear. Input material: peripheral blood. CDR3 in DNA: TGTGCCAGCAGTTTTCTCAATGAGCAGTTCTTC. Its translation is CASSFLNEQFF.